Listed below are T cell receptor beta chains from one sample, sequenced in a study of response to subunit inactivated influenza vaccine. A single record per CDR3 protein comes from TCRdb applying MiXCR to the RT-PCR reads. Among approximately 200,000 distinct CDR3 sequences listed, 14% were seen once. The sequencing here drew on CD8+ T cells sorted from PBMCs, taken 5 to 6 days after vaccination. These receptors came from a man aged 45 to 65 who received an inactivated influenza vaccine. Each CDR3 is given with its conserved first and last residue. A D gene is named only where the DNA matches it firmly. Size is omitted from some rows. Given values are once, few, many or a class for expanded clones.

d_call: NA; v_call: TRBV27; j_call: TRBJ2-7; clone_size: NA; cdr3_nt: TGTGCCAGCAGTTCGCTTTTGGGCGGATTCTACGAGCAGTACTTC; cdr3_aa: CASSSLLGGFYEQYF
d_call: NA; v_call: TRBV12-3/TRBV12-4; j_call: TRBJ2-7; clone_size: NA; cdr3_nt: TGTGCCAGCAGCCCCCTCGGGCCTCGCTACGAGCAGTACTTC; cdr3_aa: CASSPLGPRYEQYF
d_call: TRBD1; v_call: TRBV5-1; j_call: TRBJ2-7; clone_size: NA; cdr3_nt: TGCGCCAGCAGCTTGGCCGGCCAACAGGGGGGATACGAGCAGTACTTC; cdr3_aa: CASSLAGQQGGYEQYF
d_call: TRBD2; v_call: TRBV4-1; j_call: TRBJ2-7; clone_size: NA; cdr3_nt: TGCGCCAGCAGCCAATTCCCCCCTCCAGCGGGGGGAGGATACGAGCAGTACTTC; cdr3_aa: CASSQFPPPAGGGYEQYF
d_call: NA; v_call: TRBV23-1; j_call: TRBJ1-6; clone_size: NA; cdr3_nt: TGCGCCAGCAGTCAATCGCTCGTGGGCTCCTATAATTCACCCCTCCACTTT; cdr3_aa: CASSQSLVGSYNSPLHF
d_call: NA; v_call: TRBV4-2; j_call: TRBJ2-1; clone_size: many; cdr3_nt: TGTGCCAGCAGCCAAGATGGTTGGACGGAGCAGTTCTTC; cdr3_aa: CASSQDGWTEQFF
d_call: TRBD2; v_call: TRBV6-1; j_call: TRBJ2-1; clone_size: few; cdr3_nt: TGTGCCAGCAGTCAGGGACTAGCGGGGTTCTACAATGAGCAGTTCTTC; cdr3_aa: CASSQGLAGFYNEQFF
d_call: NA; v_call: TRBV12-3/TRBV12-4; j_call: TRBJ2-7; clone_size: NA; cdr3_nt: TGTGCCAGCAGTTTTATGACGGGGGGCCAGGGCGAGCAGTACTTC; cdr3_aa: CASSFMTGGQGEQYF
d_call: TRBD1; v_call: TRBV4-1; j_call: TRBJ1-1; clone_size: many; cdr3_nt: TGCGCCAGCAGCCCCTTCGGACAGGACTCTCCTGAAGCTTTCTTT; cdr3_aa: CASSPFGQDSPEAFF
d_call: NA; v_call: TRBV27; j_call: TRBJ2-7; clone_size: few; cdr3_nt: TGTGCCAGCAGGCACGGGGGCCTAGCGGAGCTCTCCTATGAGCAGTACTTC; cdr3_aa: CASRHGGLAELSYEQYF
d_call: NA; v_call: TRBV1; j_call: TRBJ1-4; clone_size: few; cdr3_nt: TGCACCAGCAGATGGGAAAAACTGTTTTTT; cdr3_aa: CTSRWEKLFF